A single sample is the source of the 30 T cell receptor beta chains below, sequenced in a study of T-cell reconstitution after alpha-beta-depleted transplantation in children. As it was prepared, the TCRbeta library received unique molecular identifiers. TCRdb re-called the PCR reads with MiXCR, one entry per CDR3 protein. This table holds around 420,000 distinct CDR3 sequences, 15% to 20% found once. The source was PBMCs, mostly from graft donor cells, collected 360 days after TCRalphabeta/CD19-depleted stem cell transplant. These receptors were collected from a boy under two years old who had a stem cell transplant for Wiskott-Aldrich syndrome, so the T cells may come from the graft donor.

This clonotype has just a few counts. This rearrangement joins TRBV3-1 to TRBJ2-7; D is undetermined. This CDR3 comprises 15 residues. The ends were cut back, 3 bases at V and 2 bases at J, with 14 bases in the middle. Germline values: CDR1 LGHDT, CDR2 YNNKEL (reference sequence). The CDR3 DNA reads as TGTGCCAGCAGCCACGCTCCGATTGGCCCCTACGAGCAGTACTTC. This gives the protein CASSHAPIGPYEQYF.

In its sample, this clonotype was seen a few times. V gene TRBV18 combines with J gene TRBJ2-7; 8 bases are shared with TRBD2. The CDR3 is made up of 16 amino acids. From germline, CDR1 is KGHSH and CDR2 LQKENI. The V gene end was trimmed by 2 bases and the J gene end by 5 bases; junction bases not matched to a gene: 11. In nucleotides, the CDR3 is TGTGCCAGCTCACCATTGTCTAGCGGGTTTAGAGACGAGCAGTACTTC. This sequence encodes CASSPLSSGFRDEQYF. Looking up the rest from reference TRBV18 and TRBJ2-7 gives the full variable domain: NAGVMQNPRHLVRRRGQEARLRCSPMKGHSHVYWYRQLPEEGLKFMVYLQKENIIDESGMPKERFSAEFPKEGPSILRIQQVVRGDSAAYFCASSPLSSGFRDEQYFGPGTRLTVT.

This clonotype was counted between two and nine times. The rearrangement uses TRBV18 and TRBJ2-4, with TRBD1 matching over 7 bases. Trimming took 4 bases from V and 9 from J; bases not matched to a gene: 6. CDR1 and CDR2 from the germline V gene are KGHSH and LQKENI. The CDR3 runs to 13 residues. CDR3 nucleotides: TGTGCCAGCTCACTCCGGGACAGTGGCATTCAGTACTTC. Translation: CASSLRDSGIQYF.

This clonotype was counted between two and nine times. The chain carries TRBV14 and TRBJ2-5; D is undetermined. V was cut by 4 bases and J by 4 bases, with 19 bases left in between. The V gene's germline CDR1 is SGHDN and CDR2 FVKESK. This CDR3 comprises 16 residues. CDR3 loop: CASSPYPGPLGETQYF. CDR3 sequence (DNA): TGTGCCAGCAGCCCTTACCCCGGGCCTCTGGGAGAGACCCAGTACTTC.

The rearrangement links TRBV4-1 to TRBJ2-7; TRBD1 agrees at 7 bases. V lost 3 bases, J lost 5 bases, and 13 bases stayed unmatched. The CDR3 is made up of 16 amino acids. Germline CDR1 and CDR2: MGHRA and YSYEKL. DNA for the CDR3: TGCGCCAGCAGCCATCCGGGACAGACACCAGACGACGAGCAGTACTTC. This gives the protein CASSHPGQTPDDEQYF.

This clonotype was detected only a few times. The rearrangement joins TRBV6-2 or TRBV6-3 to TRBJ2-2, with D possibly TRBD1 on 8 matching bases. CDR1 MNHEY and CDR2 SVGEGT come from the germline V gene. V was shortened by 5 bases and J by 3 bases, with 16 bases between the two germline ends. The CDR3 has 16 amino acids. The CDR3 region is CASSRGQGGHTGELFF. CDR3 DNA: TGTGCCAGCAGTAGAGGACAGGGAGGGCACACCGGGGAGCTGTTTTTT.

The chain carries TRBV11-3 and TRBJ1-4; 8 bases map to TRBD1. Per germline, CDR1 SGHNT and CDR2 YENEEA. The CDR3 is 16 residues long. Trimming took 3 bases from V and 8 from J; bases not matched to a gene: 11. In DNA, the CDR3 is TGTGCCAGCAGCTTTAGGGTCGACAGGGGAGGCGAAAAACTGTTTTTT. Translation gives CASSFRVDRGGEKLFF.

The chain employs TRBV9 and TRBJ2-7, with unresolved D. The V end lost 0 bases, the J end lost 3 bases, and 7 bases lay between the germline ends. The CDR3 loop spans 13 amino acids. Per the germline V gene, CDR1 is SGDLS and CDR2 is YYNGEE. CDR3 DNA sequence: TGTGCCAGCAGCGTAGTACCAGACTACGAGCAGTACTTC. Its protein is CASSVVPDYEQYF.

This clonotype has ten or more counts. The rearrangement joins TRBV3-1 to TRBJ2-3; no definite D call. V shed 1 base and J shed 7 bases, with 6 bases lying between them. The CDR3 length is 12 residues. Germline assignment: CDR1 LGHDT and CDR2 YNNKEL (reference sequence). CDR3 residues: CASSQGGYTQYF. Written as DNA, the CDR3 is TGTGCCAGCAGCCAAGGGGGTTATACGCAGTATTTT.

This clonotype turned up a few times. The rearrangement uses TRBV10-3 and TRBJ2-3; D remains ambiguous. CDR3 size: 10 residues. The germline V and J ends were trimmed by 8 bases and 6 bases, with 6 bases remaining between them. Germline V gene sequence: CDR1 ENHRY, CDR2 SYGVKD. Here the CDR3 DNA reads TGTGCCATCCCCAGGGATACGCAGTATTTT. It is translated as CAIPRDTQYF.

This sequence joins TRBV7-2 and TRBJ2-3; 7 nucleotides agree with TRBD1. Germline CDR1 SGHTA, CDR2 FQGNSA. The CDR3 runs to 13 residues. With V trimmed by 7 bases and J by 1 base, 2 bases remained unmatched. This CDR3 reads CASKGQGTDTQYF. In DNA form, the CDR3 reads TGTGCCAGCAAAGGACAGGGCACAGATACGCAGTATTTT.

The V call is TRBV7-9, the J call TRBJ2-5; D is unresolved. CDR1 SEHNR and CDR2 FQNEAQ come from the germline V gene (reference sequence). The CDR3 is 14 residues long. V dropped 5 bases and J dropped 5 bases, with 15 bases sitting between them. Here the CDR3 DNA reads TGTGCCAGCAGCCCCACCGTTTTACGGGAGACCCAGTACTTC. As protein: CASSPTVLRETQYF.

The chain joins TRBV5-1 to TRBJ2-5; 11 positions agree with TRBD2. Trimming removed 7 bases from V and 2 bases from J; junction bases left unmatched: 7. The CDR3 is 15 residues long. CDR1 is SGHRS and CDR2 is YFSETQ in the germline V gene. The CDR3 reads CASRMGLADQETQYF. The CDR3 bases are TGCGCCAGCCGGATGGGACTAGCGGATCAAGAGACCCAGTACTTC.

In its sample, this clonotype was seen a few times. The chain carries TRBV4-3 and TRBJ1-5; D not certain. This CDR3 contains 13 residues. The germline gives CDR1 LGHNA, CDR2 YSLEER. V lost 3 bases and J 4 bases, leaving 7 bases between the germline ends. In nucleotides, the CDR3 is TGCGCCAGCAGCCAGGCGAATAATCAGCCCCAGCATTTT. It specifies CASSQANNQPQHF.

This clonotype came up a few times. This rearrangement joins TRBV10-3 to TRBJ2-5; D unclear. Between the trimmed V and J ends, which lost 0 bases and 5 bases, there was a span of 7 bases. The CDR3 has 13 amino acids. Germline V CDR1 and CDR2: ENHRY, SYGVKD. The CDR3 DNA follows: TGTGCCATCAGTGAGTCGCGAAGGGAGACCCAGTACTTC. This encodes CAISESRRETQYF.

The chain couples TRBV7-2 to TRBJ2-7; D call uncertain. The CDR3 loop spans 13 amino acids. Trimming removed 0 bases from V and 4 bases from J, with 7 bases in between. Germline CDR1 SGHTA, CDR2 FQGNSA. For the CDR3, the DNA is TGTGCCAGCAGCTTAGCGAGGTGGTACGAGCAGTACTTC. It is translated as CASSLARWYEQYF.

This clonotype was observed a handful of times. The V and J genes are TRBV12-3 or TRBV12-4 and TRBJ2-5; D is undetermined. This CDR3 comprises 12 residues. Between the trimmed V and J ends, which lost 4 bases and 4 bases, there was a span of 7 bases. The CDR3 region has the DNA TGTGCCAGCAGTTGGGAAGGAGAGACCCAGTACTTC. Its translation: CASSWEGETQYF.

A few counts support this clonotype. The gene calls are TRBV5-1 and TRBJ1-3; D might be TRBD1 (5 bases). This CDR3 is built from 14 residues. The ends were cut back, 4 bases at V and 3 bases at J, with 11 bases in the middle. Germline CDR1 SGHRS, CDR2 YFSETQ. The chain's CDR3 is CASSQGTNGNTIYF. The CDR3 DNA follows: TGCGCCAGCAGCCAAGGGACTAATGGAAACACCATATATTTT.

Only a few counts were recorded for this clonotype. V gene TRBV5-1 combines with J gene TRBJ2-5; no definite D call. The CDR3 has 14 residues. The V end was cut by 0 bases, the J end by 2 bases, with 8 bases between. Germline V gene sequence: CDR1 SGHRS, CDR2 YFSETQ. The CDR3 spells CASSLEVWQETQYF. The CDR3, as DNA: TGCGCCAGCAGCTTGGAGGTCTGGCAAGAGACCCAGTACTTC.

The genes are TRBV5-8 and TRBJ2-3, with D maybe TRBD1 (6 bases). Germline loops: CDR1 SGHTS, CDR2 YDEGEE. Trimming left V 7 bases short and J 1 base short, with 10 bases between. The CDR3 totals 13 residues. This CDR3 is CASCTGRTDTQYF. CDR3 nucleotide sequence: TGTGCCAGCTGTACAGGGCGCACAGATACGCAGTATTTT. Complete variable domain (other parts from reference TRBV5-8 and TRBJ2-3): EAGVTQSPTHLIKTRGQQATLRCSPISGHTSVYWYQQALGLGLQFLLWYDEGEERNRGNFPPRFSGRQFPNYSSELNVNALELEDSALYLCASCTGRTDTQYFGPGTRLTVL.

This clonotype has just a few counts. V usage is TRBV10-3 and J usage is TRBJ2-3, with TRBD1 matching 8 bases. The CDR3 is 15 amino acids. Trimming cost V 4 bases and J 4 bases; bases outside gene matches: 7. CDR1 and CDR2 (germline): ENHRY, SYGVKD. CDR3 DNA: TGTGCCATCAGTGGTGGCAGGGGGCTCGCAGATACGCAGTATTTT. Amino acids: CAISGGRGLADTQYF.

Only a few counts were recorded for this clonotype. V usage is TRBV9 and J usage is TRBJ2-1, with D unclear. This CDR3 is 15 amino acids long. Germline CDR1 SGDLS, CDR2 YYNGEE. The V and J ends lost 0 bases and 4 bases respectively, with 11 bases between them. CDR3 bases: TGTGCCAGCAGCGTAGGAGTAGACATTTACAATGAGCAGTTCTTC. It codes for CASSVGVDIYNEQFF.

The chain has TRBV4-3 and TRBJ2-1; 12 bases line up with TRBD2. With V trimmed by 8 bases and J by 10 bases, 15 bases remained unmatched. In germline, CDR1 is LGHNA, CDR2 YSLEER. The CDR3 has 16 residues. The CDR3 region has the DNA TGCGCCAGCTTCCCCATATTGACTAGCGGGAGAGGCGAGCAGTTCTTC. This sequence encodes CASFPILTSGRGEQFF.

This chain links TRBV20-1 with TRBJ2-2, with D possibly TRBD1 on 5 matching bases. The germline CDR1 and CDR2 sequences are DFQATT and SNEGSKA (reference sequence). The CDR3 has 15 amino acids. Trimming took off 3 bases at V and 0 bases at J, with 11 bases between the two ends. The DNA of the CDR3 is TGCAGTGCTAGGGACACGTTCGCGAACACCGGGGAGCTGTTTTTT. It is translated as CSARDTFANTGELFF.

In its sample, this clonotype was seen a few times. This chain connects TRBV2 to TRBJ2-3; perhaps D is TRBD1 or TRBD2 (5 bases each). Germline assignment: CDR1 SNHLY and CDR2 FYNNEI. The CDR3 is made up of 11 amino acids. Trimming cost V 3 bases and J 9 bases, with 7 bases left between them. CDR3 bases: TGTGCCAGCAGTGACCGGGGCACGCAGTATTTT. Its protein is CASSDRGTQYF.

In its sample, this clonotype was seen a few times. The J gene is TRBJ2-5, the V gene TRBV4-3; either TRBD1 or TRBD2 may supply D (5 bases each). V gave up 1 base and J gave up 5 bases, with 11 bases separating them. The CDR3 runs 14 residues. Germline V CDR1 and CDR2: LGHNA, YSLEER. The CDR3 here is CASSQGTSGETQYF. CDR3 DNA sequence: TGCGCCAGCAGCCAAGGGACTTCAGGGGAGACCCAGTACTTC.

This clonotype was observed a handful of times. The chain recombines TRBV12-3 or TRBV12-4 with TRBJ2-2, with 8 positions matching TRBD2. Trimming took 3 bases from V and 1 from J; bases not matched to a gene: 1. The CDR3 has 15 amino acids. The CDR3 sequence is CASSFSGRNTGELFF. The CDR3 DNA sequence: TGTGCCAGCAGTTTCAGCGGGAGGAACACCGGGGAGCTGTTTTTT.

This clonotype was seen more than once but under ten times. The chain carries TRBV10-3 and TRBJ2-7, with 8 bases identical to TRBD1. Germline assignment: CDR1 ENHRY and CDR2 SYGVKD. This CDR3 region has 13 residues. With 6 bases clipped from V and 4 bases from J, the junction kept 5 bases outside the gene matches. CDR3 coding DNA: TGTGCCATCAGGGACAGGGAATATTACGAGCAGTACTTC. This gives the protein CAIRDREYYEQYF.

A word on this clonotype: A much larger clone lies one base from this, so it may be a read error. CDR3 DNA: TGTGCCAGCAGCTTGGATATGGCAGCTACAGATACGCACTATTTT. The encoded protein is CASSLDMAATDTHYF. The chain is built from TRBV5-6 and TRBJ2-3; no clear D gene. Germline CDR1 SGHDT, CDR2 YYEEEE. This CDR3 is 15 amino acids long.

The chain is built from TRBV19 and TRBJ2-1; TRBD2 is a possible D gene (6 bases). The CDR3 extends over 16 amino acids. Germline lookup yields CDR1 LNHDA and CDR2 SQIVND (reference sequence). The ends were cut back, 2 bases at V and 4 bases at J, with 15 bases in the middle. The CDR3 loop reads CASSIMTRDRYNEQFF. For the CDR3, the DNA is TGTGCCAGTAGTATAATGACTAGAGATAGGTACAATGAGCAGTTCTTC.